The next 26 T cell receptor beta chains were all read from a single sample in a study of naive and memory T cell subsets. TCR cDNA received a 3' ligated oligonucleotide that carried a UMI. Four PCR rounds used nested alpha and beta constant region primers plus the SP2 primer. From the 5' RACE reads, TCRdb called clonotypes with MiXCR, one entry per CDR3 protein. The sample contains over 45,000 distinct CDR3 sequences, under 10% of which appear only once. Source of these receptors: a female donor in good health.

The CDR3 region is CASSYGRRDFEQYF. In nucleotides, the CDR3 is TGTGCCAGCAGTTACGGCCGCAGGGACTTCGAGCAGTACTTC. The rearrangement uses TRBV6-5 and TRBJ2-7, with TRBD2 as a possible D gene (6 bases). V gave up 2 bases and J gave up 6 bases, with 14 bases separating them. Germline lookup yields CDR1 MNHEY and CDR2 SVGAGI. This CDR3 has 14 residues.

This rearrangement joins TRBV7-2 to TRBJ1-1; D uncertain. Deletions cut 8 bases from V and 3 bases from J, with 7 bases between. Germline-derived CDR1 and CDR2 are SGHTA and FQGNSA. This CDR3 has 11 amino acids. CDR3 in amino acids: CASGRYTEAFF. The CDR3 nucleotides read TGTGCCAGCGGCCGATACACTGAAGCTTTCTTT. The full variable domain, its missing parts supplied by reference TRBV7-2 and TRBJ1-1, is GAGVSQSPSNKVTEKGKDVELRCDPISGHTALYWYRQSLGQGLEFLIYFQGNSAPDKSGLPSDRFSAERTGGSVSTLTIQRTQQEDSAVYLCASGRYTEAFFGQGTRLTVV.

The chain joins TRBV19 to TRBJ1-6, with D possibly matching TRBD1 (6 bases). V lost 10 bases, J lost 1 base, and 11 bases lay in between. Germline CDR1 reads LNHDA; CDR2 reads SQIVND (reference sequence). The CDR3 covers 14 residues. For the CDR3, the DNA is TGTGCCACCGGCCAGGGGTCCTATAATTCACCCCTCCACTTT. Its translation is CATGQGSYNSPLHF.

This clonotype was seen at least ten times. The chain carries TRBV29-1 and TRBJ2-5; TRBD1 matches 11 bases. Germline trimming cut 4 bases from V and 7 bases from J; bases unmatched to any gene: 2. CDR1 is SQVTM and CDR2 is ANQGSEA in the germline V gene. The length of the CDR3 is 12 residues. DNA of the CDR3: TGCAGCGTTGGAGGGACAGGGGGGACCCAGTACTTC. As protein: CSVGGTGGTQYF.

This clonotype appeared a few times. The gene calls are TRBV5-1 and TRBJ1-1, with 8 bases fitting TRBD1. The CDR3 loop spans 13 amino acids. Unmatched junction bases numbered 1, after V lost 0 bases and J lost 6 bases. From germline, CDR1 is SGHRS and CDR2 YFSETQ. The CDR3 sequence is CASSLGTGPEAFF. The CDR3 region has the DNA TGCGCCAGCAGCTTGGGGACAGGGCCTGAAGCTTTCTTT. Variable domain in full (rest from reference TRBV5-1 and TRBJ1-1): KAGVTQTPRYLIKTRGQQVTLSCSPISGHRSVSWYQQTPGQGLQFLFEYFSETQRNKGNFPGRFSGRQFSNSRSEMNVSTLELGDSALYLCASSLGTGPEAFFGQGTRLTVV.

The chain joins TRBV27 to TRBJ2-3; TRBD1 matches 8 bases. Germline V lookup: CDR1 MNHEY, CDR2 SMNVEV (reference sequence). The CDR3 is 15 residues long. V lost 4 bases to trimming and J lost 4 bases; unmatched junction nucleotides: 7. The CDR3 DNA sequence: TGTGCCAGCAGTTCGGACAGGGAAGGCCCAGATACGCAGTATTTT. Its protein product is CASSSDREGPDTQYF.

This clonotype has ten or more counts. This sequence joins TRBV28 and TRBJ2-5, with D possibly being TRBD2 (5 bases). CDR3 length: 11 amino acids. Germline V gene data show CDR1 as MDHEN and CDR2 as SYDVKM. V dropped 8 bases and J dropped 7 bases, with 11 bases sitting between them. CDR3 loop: CASGAVGTQYF. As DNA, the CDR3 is TGTGCCAGCGGAGCGGTGGGGACCCAGTACTTC.

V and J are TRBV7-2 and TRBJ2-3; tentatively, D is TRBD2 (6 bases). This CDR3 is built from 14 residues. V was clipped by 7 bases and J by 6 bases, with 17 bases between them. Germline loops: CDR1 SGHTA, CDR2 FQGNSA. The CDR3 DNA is TGTGCCAGCAATGGAGGGGCCTCCCGGGATACGCAGTATTTT. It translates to CASNGGASRDTQYF.

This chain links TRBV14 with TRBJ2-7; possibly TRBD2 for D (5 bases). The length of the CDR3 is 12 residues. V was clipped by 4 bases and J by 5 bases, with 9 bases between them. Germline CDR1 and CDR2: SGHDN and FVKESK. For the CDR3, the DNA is TGTGCCAGCAGCCGAGGGTGCAACGAGCAGTACTTC. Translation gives CASSRGCNEQYF.

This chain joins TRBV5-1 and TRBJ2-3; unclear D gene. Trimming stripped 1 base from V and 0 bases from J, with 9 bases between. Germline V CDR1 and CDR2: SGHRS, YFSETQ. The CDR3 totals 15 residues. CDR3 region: CASSLLHPSTDTQYF. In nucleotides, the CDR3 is TGCGCCAGCAGCTTGTTGCACCCTAGCACAGATACGCAGTATTTT.

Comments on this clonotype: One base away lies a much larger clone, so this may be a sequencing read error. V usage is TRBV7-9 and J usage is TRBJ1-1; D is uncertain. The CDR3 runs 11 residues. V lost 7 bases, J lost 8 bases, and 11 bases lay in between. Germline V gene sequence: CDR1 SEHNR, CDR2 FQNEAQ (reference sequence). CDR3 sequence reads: CASTGTTEAFF. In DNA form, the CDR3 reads TGTGCCAGCACCGGTACAACCGAAGCTTTCTTT.

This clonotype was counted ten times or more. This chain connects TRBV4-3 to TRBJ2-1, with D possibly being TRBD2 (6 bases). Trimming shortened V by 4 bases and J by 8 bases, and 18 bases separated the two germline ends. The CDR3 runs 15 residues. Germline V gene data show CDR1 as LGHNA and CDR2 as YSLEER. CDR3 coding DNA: TGCGCCAGCAGCCTCCAGACTAGGACGGCTGATGAGCAGTTCTTC. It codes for CASSLQTRTADEQFF.

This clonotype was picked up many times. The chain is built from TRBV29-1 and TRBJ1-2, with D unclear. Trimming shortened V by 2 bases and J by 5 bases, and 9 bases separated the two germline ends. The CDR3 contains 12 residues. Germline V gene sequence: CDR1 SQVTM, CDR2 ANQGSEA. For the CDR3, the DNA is TGCAGCGTTGAATCGTCGGTTTATGGCTACACCTTC. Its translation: CSVESSVYGYTF. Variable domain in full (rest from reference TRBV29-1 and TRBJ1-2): SAVISQKPSRDICQRGTSLTIQCQVDSQVTMMFWYRQQPGQSLTLIATANQGSEATYESGFVIDKFPISRPNLTFSTLTVSNMSPEDSSIYLCSVESSVYGYTFGSGTRLTVV.

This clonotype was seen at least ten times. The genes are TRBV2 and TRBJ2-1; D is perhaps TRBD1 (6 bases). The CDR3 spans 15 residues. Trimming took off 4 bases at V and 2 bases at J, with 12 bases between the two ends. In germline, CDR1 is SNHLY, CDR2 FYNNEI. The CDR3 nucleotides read TGTGCCAGCAGTGCACGACAGGCTACCTACAATGAGCAGTTCTTC. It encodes CASSARQATYNEQFF.

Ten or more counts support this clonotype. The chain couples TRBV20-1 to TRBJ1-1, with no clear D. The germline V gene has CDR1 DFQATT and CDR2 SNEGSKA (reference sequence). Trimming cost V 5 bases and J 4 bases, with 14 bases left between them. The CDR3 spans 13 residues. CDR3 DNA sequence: TGCAGTGCTCCCAACACCTGGGGCACTGAAGCTTTCTTT. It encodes CSAPNTWGTEAFF.

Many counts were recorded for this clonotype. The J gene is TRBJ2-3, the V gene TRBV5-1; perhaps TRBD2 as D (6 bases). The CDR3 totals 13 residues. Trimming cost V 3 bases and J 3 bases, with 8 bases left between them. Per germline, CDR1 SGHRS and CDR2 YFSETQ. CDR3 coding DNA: TGCGCCAGCAGCTGGAGGGATACAGATACGCAGTATTTT. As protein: CASSWRDTDTQYF.

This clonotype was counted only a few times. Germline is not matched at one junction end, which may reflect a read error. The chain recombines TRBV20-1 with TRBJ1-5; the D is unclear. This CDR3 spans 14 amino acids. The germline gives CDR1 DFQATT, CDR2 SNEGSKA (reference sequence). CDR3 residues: CSARDRRAGQPQHF. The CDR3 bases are TGCAGTGCGAGAGATCGGAGGGCAGGTCAGCCCCAGCATTTT.

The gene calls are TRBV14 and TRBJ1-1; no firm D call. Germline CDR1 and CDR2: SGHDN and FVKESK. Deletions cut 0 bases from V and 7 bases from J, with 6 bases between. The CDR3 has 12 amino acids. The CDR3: CASSQDTVEAFF. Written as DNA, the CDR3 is TGTGCCAGCAGCCAAGATACGGTTGAAGCTTTCTTT.

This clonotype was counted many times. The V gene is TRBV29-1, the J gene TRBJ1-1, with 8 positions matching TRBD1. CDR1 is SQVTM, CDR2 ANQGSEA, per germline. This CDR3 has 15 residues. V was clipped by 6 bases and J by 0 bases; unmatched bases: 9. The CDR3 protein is CSVRQGWGMNTEAFF. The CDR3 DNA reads TGCAGCGTGAGACAGGGGTGGGGGATGAACACTGAAGCTTTCTTT.

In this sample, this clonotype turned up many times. CDR3 DNA: TGTGCCAGCAGGGGGCCGGGACTAGCGGGGGGGAGCTCCTACAATGAGCAGTTCTTC. Protein sequence: CASRGPGLAGGSSYNEQFF. The rearrangement uses TRBV12-3 or TRBV12-4 and TRBJ2-1; 16 bases agree with TRBD2. The CDR3 runs 19 residues. The V segment lost 6 bases and the J segment 0 bases; nucleotides outside the gene matches: 8.

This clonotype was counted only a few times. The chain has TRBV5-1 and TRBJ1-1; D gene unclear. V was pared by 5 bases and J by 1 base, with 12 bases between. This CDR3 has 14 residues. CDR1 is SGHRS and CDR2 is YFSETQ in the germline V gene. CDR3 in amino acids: CASSPDGWNTEAFF. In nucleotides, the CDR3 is TGCGCCAGCAGTCCCGACGGATGGAACACTGAAGCTTTCTTT.

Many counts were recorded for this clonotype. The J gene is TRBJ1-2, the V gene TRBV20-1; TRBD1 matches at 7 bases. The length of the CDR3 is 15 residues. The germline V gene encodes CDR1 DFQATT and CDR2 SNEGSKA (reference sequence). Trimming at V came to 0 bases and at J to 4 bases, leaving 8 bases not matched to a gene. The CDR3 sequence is CSARDPGQELYGYTF. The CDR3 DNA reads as TGCAGTGCTAGAGATCCAGGACAGGAACTCTATGGCTACACCTTC.

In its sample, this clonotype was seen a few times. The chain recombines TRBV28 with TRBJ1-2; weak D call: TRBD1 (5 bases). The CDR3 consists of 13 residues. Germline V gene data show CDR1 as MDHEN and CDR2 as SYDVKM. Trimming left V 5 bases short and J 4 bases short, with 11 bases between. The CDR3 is CASSRLGPYGYTF. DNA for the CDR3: TGTGCCAGCAGTCGCCTGGGGCCCTATGGCTACACCTTC.

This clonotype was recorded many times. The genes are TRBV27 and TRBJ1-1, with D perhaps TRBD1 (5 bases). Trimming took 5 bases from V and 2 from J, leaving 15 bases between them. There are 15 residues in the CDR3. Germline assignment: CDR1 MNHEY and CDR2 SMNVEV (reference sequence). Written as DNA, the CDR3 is TGTGCCAGCAGTCCGCGACAGCTCATAAACACTGAAGCTTTCTTT. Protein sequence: CASSPRQLINTEAFF.

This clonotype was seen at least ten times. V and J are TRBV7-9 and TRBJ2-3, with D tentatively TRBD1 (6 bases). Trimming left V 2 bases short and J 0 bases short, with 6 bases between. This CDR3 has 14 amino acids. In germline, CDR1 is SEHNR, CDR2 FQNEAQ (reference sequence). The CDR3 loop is CASSLQGSTDTQYF. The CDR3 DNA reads TGTGCCAGCAGCTTACAGGGGAGCACAGATACGCAGTATTTT. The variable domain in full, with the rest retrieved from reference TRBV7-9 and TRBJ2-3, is DTGVSQNPRHKITKRGQNVTFRCDPISEHNRLYWYRQTLGQGPEFLTYFQNEAQLEKSRLLSDRFSAERPKGSFSTLEIQRTEQGDSAMYLCASSLQGSTDTQYFGPGTRLTVL.

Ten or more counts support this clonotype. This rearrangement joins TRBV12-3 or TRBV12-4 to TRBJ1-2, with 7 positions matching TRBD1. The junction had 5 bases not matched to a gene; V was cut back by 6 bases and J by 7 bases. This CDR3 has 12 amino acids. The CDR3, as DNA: TGTGCCAGCAGGGGGACAGTCCGTGGCTACACCTTC. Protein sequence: CASRGTVRGYTF.